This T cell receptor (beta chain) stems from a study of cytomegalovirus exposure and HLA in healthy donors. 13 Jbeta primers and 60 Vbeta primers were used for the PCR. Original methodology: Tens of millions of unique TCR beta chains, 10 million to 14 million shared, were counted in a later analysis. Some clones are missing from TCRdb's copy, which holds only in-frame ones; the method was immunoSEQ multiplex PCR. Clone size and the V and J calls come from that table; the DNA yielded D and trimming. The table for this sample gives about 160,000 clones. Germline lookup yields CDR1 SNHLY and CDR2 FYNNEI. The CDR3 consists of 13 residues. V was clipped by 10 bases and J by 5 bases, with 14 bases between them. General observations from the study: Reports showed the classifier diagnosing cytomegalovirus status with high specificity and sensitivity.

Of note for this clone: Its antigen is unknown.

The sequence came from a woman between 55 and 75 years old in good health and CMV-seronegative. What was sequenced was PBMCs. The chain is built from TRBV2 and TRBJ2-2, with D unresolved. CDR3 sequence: CANSATGTGELFF. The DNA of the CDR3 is TGTGCCAACAGCGCTACCGGGACCGGGGAGCTGTTTTTT.